This T cell receptor beta chain was sequenced for a study of OX40 agonist ivuxolimab in advanced cancers. Study details: Ivuxolimab, which is an agonistic anti-OX40 (CD134) antibody, was administered to the patients.

General study results and limits: CD4+ and CD8+ blood T cells expanded clonally by week 6 at 0.1 to 3.0 mg/kg.

In regard to this clone: Its antigen is currently unknown.

Profiled with immunoSEQ multiplex PCR; TCRdb holds only in-frame clones, not every one. The sample yields fewer than 85,000 clones, roughly 85% seen once. The CDR3 contains 14 residues. The V segment lost 5 bases and the J segment 1 base; nucleotides outside the gene matches: 4. The V gene's germline CDR1 is SGHAT and CDR2 FQDESV (reference sequence). Here the sequenced sample was CD4+ or CD8+ T cells sorted from blood, taken in a trial of the OX40 agonist ivuxolimab. The V call is TRBV11-1, the J call TRBJ1-1; 7 nucleotides match TRBD1. The sequence was collected from an adult with an advanced solid tumor such as melanoma, head and neck, liver or kidney cancer. The CDR3 spells CASSPGTENTEAFF. For the CDR3, the DNA is TGTGCCAGCAGCCCCGGGACAGAGAACACTGAAGCTTTCTTT.